Following are 18 T cell receptor beta chains from one sample sequenced in a study of T cells in Graves' hyperthyroidism and ophthalmopathy. Regions amplified from RNA transcripts were the TCR beta CDR3 regions. When the TCR CDR3 underwent first-round RT-PCR, the HTBI primer set was used. TCRdb itself ran the multiplex PCR reads through MiXCR, one entry per CDR3 protein. The sample yields hundreds of thousands of distinct CDR3 sequences, 15% to 17% seen once. The material sequenced was blood. The receptors originated from a woman under 30 with Graves' hyperthyroidism that later progressed to Graves' ophthalmopathy.

The sample holds a few counts of this clonotype. V usage is TRBV10-3 and J usage is TRBJ1-4; D might be TRBD1 (5 bases). Looked up from germline, CDR1 is ENHRY and CDR2 is SYGVKD. Trimming stripped 6 bases from V and 6 bases from J, with 14 bases between. The CDR3 has 14 amino acids. CDR3 sequence reads: CAIRRGGLYEKLFF. As DNA, the CDR3 is TGTGCCATCAGGAGGGGCGGACTGTATGAAAAACTGTTTTTT.

V usage is TRBV7-9 and J usage is TRBJ1-4; 7 bases are shared with TRBD1. With 2 bases clipped from V and 10 bases from J, the junction kept 10 bases outside the gene matches. The CDR3 contains 15 residues. The germline V gene encodes CDR1 SEHNR and CDR2 FQNEAQ (reference sequence). This chain's CDR3 is CASSLTGAESGKLFF. The CDR3 DNA is TGTGCCAGCAGCTTAACAGGGGCAGAAAGTGGAAAACTGTTTTTT.

This clonotype was detected only a few times. The chain uses TRBV5-4 and TRBJ2-1, with 8 bases that match TRBD2. The CDR3 loop spans 18 amino acids. With V trimmed by 0 bases and J by 2 bases, 10 bases remained unmatched. Germline V gene sequence: CDR1 SGHNT, CDR2 YYREEE (reference sequence). For the CDR3, the DNA is TGTGCCAGCAGCTTGGGGTCCCCTAGCGGGCTAGCCTACAATGAGCAGTTCTTC. Translation: CASSLGSPSGLAYNEQFF.

The chain has TRBV27 and TRBJ2-7; TRBD2 aligns across 10 bases. The CDR3 has 14 amino acids. Germline V gene sequence: CDR1 MNHEY, CDR2 SMNVEV (reference sequence). V lost 8 bases, J lost 2 bases, and 6 bases stayed unmatched. The CDR3 nucleotides read TGTGCCAGCCGAGCGGGAGGGCTTACCTACGAGCAGTACTTC. Its protein is CASRAGGLTYEQYF.

This clonotype came up many times. The chain combines TRBV2 with TRBJ2-3, with TRBD1 as a possible D gene (6 bases). CDR3 length: 14 residues. Trimming removed 8 bases at V and 1 base at J, with 13 bases between. Germline V gene sequence: CDR1 SNHLY, CDR2 FYNNEI. The CDR3 DNA reads TGTGCCAGCGTGGGGTACAGGGGCACAGATACGCAGTATTTT. It yields the protein CASVGYRGTDTQYF.

This clonotype has a handful of counts. This rearrangement joins TRBV6-4 to TRBJ1-5, with a tentative D call TRBD1 (5 bases). The germline gives CDR1 MRHNA, CDR2 SNTAGT. V dropped 0 bases and J dropped 4 bases, with 7 bases sitting between them. CDR3 length equals 14 residues. The CDR3 sequence: CASSDSQGNQPQHF. Here the CDR3 DNA reads TGTGCCAGCAGTGACTCGCAGGGTAATCAGCCCCAGCATTTT.

This clonotype has just a few counts. The chain links TRBV19 to TRBJ2-7; 9 bases map to TRBD2. CDR3 length equals 17 residues. The germline V gene has CDR1 LNHDA and CDR2 SQIVND (reference sequence). With V trimmed by 2 bases and J by 3 bases, 11 bases remained unmatched. CDR3 DNA sequence: TGTGCCAGTAGTATAAAACTAGCGGGCCTTGGGAGCTACGAGCAGTACTTC. Protein sequence: CASSIKLAGLGSYEQYF.

This clonotype was counted at least ten times. The chain combines TRBV3-1 with TRBJ2-7; D call uncertain. From germline, CDR1 is LGHDT and CDR2 YNNKEL (reference sequence). There are 13 residues in the CDR3. The V end was cut by 0 bases, the J end by 0 bases, with 3 bases between. The CDR3 loop reads CASSQEVSYEQYF. CDR3 coding DNA: TGTGCCAGCAGCCAAGAGGTCTCCTACGAGCAGTACTTC.

This clonotype was counted at least ten times. V gene TRBV6-1 combines with J gene TRBJ1-1; D is unresolved. The CDR3 runs 14 residues. The V gene lost 3 bases and the J gene lost 0 bases, with 8 bases spanning the gap. CDR1 MNHNS and CDR2 SASEGT come from the germline V gene. CDR3 sequence (DNA): TGTGCCAGCAGTGATGGACGGATGAACACTGAAGCTTTCTTT. This sequence encodes CASSDGRMNTEAFF.

This chain connects TRBV10-2 to TRBJ2-1; the match to TRBD2 covers 8 bases. CDR1 is WSHSY, CDR2 SAAADI, per germline. With 3 bases clipped from V and 7 bases from J, the junction kept 8 bases outside the gene matches. This CDR3 is 15 amino acids long. The CDR3 DNA sequence: TGCGCCAGCAGTGAAATAGCGGGATTGAGTAATGAGCAGTTCTTC. This codes for CASSEIAGLSNEQFF.

Ten or more counts support this clonotype. This chain joins TRBV7-2 and TRBJ1-3, with a tentative D call TRBD1 (5 bases). The CDR3 covers 14 residues. Trimming removed 3 bases at V and 7 bases at J, with 13 bases between. CDR1 is SGHTA and CDR2 is FQGNSA in the germline V gene. The CDR3, as DNA: TGTGCCAGCAGCTTGGGGGGAGCTTCCAACACCATATATTTT. This gives the protein CASSLGGASNTIYF.

A few counts support this clonotype. The chain is built from TRBV4-1 and TRBJ2-5; TRBD2 aligns across 10 bases. Germline V gives CDR1 MGHRA, CDR2 YSYEKL. CDR3 length: 20 amino acids. Trimming at V came to 1 base and at J to 2 bases, leaving 16 bases not matched to a gene. The CDR3 here is CASSQARVPFLAGVQETQYF. CDR3 DNA: TGCGCCAGCAGCCAAGCGAGGGTCCCGTTTCTAGCGGGAGTTCAAGAGACCCAGTACTTC.

Many counts were recorded for this clonotype. The chain joins TRBV28 to TRBJ1-4; weak D call: TRBD1 (6 bases). Germline CDR1 reads MDHEN; CDR2 reads SYDVKM. This CDR3 spans 14 amino acids. V lost 6 bases, J lost 8 bases, and 16 bases lay in between. DNA for the CDR3: TGTGCCAGCAGCGAACAGGGTAGTAGGGAAAAACTGTTTTTT. This encodes CASSEQGSREKLFF.

The chain has TRBV6-2 or TRBV6-3 and TRBJ2-3; 7 bases agree with TRBD2. V was clipped by 3 bases and J by 2 bases; unmatched bases: 8. CDR1 and CDR2 from the germline V gene are MNHEY and SVGEGT. The CDR3 has 16 amino acids. CDR3 protein: CASSYGGLAATDTQYF. The CDR3 nucleotides read TGTGCCAGCAGTTATGGCGGGCTAGCGGCCACAGATACGCAGTATTTT.

The chain uses TRBV7-6 and TRBJ2-7; D call uncertain. V lost 1 base, J lost 5 bases, and 12 bases lay in between. CDR1 is SGHVS and CDR2 is FNYEAQ in the germline V gene. This CDR3 is built from 14 residues. The CDR3 sequence: CASSLGRLVDEQYF. In DNA form, the CDR3 reads TGTGCCAGCAGCTTAGGACGGTTGGTGGACGAGCAGTACTTC.

This clonotype was counted a few times. The chain carries TRBV6-1 and TRBJ2-1; TRBD1 matches 9 bases. V lost 3 bases, J lost 4 bases, and 7 bases stayed unmatched. Germline-derived CDR1 and CDR2 are MNHNS and SASEGT. This CDR3 region has 16 residues. The CDR3 DNA follows: TGTGCCAGCAGTGACTTACCGGGACAGGGTTACAATGAGCAGTTCTTC. Protein sequence: CASSDLPGQGYNEQFF.

This clonotype showed up many times. The V call is TRBV27, the J call TRBJ2-5, with D possibly TRBD1 on 6 matching bases. The germline gives CDR1 MNHEY, CDR2 SMNVEV (reference sequence). This CDR3 is 13 amino acids long. Deletions cut 6 bases from V and 3 bases from J, with 11 bases between. CDR3 nucleotide sequence: TGTGCCAGCAGAGAGGGACACAAAGAGACCCAGTACTTC. Residues: CASREGHKETQYF.

At least ten counts were recorded for this clonotype. The chain is built from TRBV28 and TRBJ2-7, with TRBD2 identical over 7 bases. Per the germline V gene, CDR1 is MDHEN and CDR2 is SYDVKM. V was clipped by 6 bases and J by 0 bases; unmatched bases: 14. This CDR3 comprises 17 residues. The CDR3 coding sequence is TGTGCCAGCAGGCGTCTCGGGACTACCCCGAGCTCCTACGAGCAGTACTTC. Translation gives CASRRLGTTPSSYEQYF.